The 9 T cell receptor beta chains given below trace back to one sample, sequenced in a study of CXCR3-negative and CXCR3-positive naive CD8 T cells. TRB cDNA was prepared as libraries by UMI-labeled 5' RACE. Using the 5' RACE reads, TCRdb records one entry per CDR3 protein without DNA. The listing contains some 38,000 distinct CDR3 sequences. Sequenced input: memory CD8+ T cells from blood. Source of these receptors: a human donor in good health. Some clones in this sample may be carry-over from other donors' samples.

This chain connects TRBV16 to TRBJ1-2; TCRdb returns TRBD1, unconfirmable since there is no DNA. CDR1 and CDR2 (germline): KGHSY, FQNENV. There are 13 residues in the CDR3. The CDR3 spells CASSPLGGRGYTF.

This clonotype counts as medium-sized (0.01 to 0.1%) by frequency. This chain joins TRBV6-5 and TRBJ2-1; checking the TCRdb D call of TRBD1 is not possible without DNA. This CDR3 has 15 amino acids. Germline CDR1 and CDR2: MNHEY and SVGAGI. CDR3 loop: CASSGGDREVDEQFF.

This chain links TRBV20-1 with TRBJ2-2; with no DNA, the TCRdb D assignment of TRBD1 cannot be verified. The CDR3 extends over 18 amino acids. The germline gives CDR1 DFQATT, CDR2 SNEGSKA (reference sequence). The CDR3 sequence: CSACTQGWGEACTGELFF.

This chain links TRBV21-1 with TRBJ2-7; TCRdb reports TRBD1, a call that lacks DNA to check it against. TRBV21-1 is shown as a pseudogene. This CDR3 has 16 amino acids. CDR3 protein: CASRPPGGTSSYEQYF.

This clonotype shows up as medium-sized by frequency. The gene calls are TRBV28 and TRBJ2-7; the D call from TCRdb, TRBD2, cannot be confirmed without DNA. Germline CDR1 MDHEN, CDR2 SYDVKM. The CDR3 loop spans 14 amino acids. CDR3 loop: CASRPTSATYEQYF.

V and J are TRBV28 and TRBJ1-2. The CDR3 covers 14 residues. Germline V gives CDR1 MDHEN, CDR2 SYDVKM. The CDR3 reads CASSFGESNYGYTF.

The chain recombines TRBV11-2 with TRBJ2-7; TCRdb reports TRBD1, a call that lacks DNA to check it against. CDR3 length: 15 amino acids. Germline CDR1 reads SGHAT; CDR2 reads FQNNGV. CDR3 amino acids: CASSFRTGDSYEQYF.

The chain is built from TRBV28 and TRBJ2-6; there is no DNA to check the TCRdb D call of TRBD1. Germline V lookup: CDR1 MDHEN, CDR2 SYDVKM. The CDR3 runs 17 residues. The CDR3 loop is CASSLGQGAIGANVLTF.

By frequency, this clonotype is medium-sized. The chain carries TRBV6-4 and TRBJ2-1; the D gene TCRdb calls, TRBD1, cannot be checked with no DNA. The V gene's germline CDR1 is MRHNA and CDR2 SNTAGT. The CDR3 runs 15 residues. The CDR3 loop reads CASSALGGSYNEQFF.